Listed here are 2 T cell receptor beta chains from one sample, sequenced in a study of regulatory T cells in long-lasting Graves disease. Combining iRepertoire HTBI primers with Arm-PCR of CDR3 regions, the authors built TCR beta libraries. MiXCR, run by TCRdb on the multiplex PCR reads, gives a single entry per CDR3 protein. Among 320,000 or so distinct CDR3 sequences listed, over 15% were seen once. Described time point: newly diagnosed GD, antithyroid drugs for less than 3 months. The TCR library was prepared using RNA isolated from PBMCs. The sample in question was peripheral blood mononuclear cells (PBMCs), obtained at new diagnosis, from a patient treated with antithyroid drugs. The receptors derive from a female donor with Graves disease.

This clonotype was counted a few times. This chain connects TRBV29-1 to TRBJ2-2; no reliable D call. CDR1 is SQVTM, CDR2 ANQGSEA, per germline. This CDR3 contains 14 residues. Between the trimmed V and J ends, which lost 0 bases and 7 bases, there was a span of 12 bases. This CDR3 reads CSVEDPQNYGELFF. CDR3 nucleotide sequence: TGCAGCGTTGAAGATCCCCAGAATTACGGGGAGCTGTTTTTT.

CDR3 protein: CASSYSLYSSGRTKNIQYF. The DNA for the CDR3 is TGTGCCAGCAGTTACTCCCTATATTCTAGCGGGAGGACCAAAAACATTCAGTACTTC. The chain couples TRBV6-2 or TRBV6-3 to TRBJ2-4; 11 bases align to TRBD2. CDR1 is MNHEY, CDR2 SVGEGT, per germline. The CDR3 totals 19 residues. V trimming: 0 bases; J trimming: 2 bases; junction bases outside the gene matches: 9.